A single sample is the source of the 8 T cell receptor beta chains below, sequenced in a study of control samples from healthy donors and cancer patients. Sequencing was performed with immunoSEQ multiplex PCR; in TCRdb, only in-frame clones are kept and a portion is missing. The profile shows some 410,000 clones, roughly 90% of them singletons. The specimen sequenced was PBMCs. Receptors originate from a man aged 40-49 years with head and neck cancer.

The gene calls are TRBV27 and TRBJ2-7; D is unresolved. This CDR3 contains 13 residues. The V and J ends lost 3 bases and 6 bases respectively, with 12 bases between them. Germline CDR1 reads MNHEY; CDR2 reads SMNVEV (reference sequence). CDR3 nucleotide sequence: TGTGCCAGCAGTTTCGGACGGAATGGCGAGCAGTACTTC. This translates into CASSFGRNGEQYF.

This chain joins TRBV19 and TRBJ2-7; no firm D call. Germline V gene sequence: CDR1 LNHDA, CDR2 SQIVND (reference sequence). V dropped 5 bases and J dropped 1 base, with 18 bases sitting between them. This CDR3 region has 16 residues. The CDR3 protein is CASSPTRRATSYEQYF. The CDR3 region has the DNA TGTGCCAGTAGTCCCACCCGGCGCGCGACGTCCTACGAGCAGTACTTC.

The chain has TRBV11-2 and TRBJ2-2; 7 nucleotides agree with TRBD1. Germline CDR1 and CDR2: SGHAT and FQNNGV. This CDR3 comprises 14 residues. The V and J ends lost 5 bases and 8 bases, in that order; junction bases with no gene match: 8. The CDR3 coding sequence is TGTGCCAGCAGCCCCCGGACAGGCCAGGGGGAGCTGTTTTTT. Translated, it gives CASSPRTGQGELFF. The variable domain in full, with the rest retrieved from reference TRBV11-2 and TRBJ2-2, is EAGVAQSPRYKIIEKRQSVAFWCNPISGHATLYWYQQILGQGPKLLIQFQNNGVVDDSQLPKDRFSAERLKGVDSTLKIQPAKLEDSAVYLCASSPRTGQGELFFGEGSRLTVL.

CDR3 in DNA: TGTGCCAGTAGTATAAGTGGACCCCTCCTGATAGATACGCAGTATTTT. This encodes CASSISGPLLIDTQYF. The chain has TRBV19 and TRBJ2-3; D remains unclear. The ends were cut back, 2 bases at V and 5 bases at J, with 17 bases in the middle. CDR1 and CDR2 (germline): LNHDA, SQIVND (reference sequence). This CDR3 has 16 residues.

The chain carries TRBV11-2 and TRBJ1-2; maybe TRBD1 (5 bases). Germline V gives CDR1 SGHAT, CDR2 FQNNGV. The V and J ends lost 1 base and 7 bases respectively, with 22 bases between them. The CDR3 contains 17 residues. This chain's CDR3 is CASSLGRAAGNVLGYTF. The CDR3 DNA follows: TGTGCCAGCAGCTTAGGGAGGGCGGCAGGGAATGTGCTTGGCTACACCTTC.

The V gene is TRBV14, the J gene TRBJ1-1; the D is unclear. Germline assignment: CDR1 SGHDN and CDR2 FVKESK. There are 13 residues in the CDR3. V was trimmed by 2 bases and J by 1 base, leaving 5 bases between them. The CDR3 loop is CASSQSSNTEAFF. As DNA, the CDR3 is TGTGCCAGCAGCCAAAGTTCGAACACTGAAGCTTTCTTT.

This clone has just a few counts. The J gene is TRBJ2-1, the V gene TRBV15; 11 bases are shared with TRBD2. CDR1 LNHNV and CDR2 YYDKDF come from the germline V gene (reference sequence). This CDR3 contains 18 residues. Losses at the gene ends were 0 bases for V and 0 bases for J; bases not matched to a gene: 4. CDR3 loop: CATSRDTSGRISYNEQFF. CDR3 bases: TGTGCCACCAGCAGAGATACTAGCGGGAGAATCTCCTACAATGAGCAGTTCTTC.

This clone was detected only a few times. The CDR3 DNA sequence: TGTGCCAGCAGCCAAGGACAGACCCGACAAGAGACCCAGTACTTC. Translating gives CASSQGQTRQETQYF. The V gene is TRBV14, the J gene TRBJ2-5; possible D gene TRBD1, 5 bases. From germline, CDR1 is SGHDN and CDR2 FVKESK. This CDR3 has 15 residues. V was pared by 1 base and J by 2 bases, with 11 bases between.